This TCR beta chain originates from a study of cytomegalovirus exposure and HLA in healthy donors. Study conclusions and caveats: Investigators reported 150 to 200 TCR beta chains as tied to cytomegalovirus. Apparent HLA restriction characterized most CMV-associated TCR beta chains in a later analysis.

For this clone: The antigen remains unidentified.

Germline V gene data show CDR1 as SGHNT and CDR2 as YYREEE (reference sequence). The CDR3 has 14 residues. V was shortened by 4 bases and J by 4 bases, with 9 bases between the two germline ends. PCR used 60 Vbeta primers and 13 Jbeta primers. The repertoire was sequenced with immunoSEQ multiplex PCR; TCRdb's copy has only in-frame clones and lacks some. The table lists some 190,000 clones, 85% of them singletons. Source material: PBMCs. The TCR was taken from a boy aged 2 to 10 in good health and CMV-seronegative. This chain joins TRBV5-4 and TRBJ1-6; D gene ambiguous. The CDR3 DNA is TGTGCCAGCAGCGCGGCCGGGTATAATTCACCCCTCCACTTT. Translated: CASSAAGYNSPLHF.